This TCR beta chain was sequenced in a study of blood T cell repertoires in COVID-19. Study background: COVID-19 samples from acute and convalescent phases originated in the United States, Italy and Spain. From T cells, B-cell-depleted T cells, or PBMCs came the material, which was cDNA or gDNA.

Authors' methods: Quantification of nucleated cells was approximated via reference gene primer amplification. Libraries were prepared by immunoSEQ multiplex PCR; TCRdb keeps only in-frame clonotypes and omits some of them. V, J and clone size derive from that table, while D and trimming were established from the DNA sequence. Here the sample spans around 150,000 clones, around 80% being singletons. CDR1 SGHNT and CDR2 YENEEA come from the germline V gene. This CDR3 is 15 amino acids long. After removal of 1 base from V and 3 bases from J, the junction contained 1 base not matched to a gene. V gene TRBV11-3 combines with J gene TRBJ2-3; TRBD2 matches at 10 bases. The TCR was taken from a woman older than 75 with acute or convalescent COVID-19. The sequenced material came from peripheral blood. DNA of the CDR3: TGTGCCAGCAGCTTAGGTAGCGGGAGGACAGATACGCAGTATTTT. Protein product: CASSLGSGRTDTQYF.